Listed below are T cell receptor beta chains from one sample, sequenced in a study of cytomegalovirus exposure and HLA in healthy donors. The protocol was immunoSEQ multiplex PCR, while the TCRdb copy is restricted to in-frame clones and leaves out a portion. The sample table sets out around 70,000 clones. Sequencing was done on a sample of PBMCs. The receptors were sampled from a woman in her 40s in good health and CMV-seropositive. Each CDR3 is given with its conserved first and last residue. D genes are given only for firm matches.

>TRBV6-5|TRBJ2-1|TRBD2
TGTGCCAGCAGGGTTAGCGGGAGACTTGACAATGAGCAGTTCTTC
CASRVSGRLDNEQFF
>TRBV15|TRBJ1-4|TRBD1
TGTGCCACCAGCAGAGATCTGGCAGGGGGTTCTACAACTAATGAAAAACTGTTTTTT
CATSRDLAGGSTTNEKLFF
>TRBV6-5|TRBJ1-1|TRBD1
TGTGCCAGCAGTTACCGGACAGGATCAATGAACACTGAAGCTTTCTTT
CASSYRTGSMNTEAFF
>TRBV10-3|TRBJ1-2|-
TGTGCCATCAGCAACAGTCCCCGAATGTCTAACTATGGCTACACCTTC
CAISNSPRMSNYGYTF
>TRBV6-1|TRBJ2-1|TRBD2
TGTGCCAGCAGTTCCCAGCGGGGGTCCTACAATGAGCAGTTCTTC
CASSSQRGSYNEQFF
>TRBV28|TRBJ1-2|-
TGTGCCAGCAGTTTTTCCCCCCTCGGGGGGGGAAGGTCTGGCTACACCTTC
CASSFSPLGGGRSGYTF
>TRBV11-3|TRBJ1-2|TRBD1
TGTGCCATCCCCGGGACAGGGGGCGGCTACACCTTC
CAIPGTGGGYTF
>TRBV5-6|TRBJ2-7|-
TGTGCCAGCAGCTTGGTGAGGGTCTACGAGCAGTACTTC
CASSLVRVYEQYF
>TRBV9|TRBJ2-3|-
TGTGCCAGCAGCGTAGGAGCAACAGGGTCCCCCACAGATACGCAGTATTTT
CASSVGATGSPTDTQYF
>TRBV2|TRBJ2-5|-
TGTGCCAGCGAAGTGAAACCCCCGGGTAGCAGCCAAGAGGCCCAGTACTTC
CASEVKPPGSSQEAQYF
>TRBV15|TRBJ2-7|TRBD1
TGTGCCACCAGCAGAGGACAGGGGGGGGAGCAGTACTTC
CATSRGQGGEQYF
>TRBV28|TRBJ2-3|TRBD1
TGTGCCAGCAGTGAGACAGGGACCGCAGATACGCAGTATTTT
CASSETGTADTQYF
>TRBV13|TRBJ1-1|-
TGTGCCAGCAGCTTTTCCGTCGACAGCCCGAACACTGAAGCTTTCTTT
CASSFSVDSPNTEAFF
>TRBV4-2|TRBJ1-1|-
TGTGCCAGCAGCCAATTAGACAGTATGAACACTGAAGCTTTCTTT
CASSQLDSMNTEAFF
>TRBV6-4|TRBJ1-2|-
TGTGCCAGCAGTGAGGCGGGGGGCTCGGATGGCTACACCTTC
CASSEAGGSDGYTF
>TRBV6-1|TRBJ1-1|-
TGTGCCAGCATTTACGGCACTGAAGCTTTCTTT
CASIYGTEAFF
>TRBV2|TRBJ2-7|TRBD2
TGTGCCAGCAGGGAACTAGCGGGGTTATCCTACGAGCAGTACTTC
CASRELAGLSYEQYF
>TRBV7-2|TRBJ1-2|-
TGTGCCAGCAGCTTCGGGGGTTTCTATGGCTACACCTTC
CASSFGGFYGYTF
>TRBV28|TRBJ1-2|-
TGTGCCAGCAGCCCACACGGGACAATATCGGTGGGCTACACCTTC
CASSPHGTISVGYTF
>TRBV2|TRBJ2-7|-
TGTGCCAGCAATACACAGGGTTCTACCTACGAGCAGTACTTC
CASNTQGSTYEQYF
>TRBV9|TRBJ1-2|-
TGTGCCAGCAGCGTAGATGGGGGGGCAGGGGGCTACACCTTC
CASSVDGGAGGYTF
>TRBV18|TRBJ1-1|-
TGTGCCAGCTCACCACCAGGGCGGGGGGAAGCTTTCTTT
CASSPPGRGEAFF
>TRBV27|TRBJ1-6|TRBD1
TGTGCCAGCAGTCTTTGGGGGGCCACCGGGACAGATAATTCACCCCTCCACTTT
CASSLWGATGTDNSPLHF
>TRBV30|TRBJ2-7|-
TGTGCCTGGAGGGAGAGCTCCTACGAGCAGTACTTC
CAWRESSYEQYF
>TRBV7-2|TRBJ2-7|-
TGTGCCAGCAGCTTAGCTATTAACAGCGGCTACGAGCAGTACTTC
CASSLAINSGYEQYF
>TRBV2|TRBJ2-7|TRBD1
TGTGCCAGCAGACTGCCGGGACAGGGGGGGTCCGAGCAGTACTTC
CASRLPGQGGSEQYF
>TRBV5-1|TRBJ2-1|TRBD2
TGCGCCAGCAGCGTGAAATCCGGGACTAGCGGGAGGAGCTCCTACAATGAGCAGTTCTTC
CASSVKSGTSGRSSYNEQFF
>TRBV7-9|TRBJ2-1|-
TGTGCCAGCAGTTCGACGCGGGAAAGCTCCTACAATGAGCAGTTCTTC
CASSSTRESSYNEQFF
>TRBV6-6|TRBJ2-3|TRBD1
TGTGCCAGCAGTTACTCAGGGCAGGGGGCTTATACGCAGTATTTT
CASSYSGQGAYTQYF
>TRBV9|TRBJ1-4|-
TGTGCCAGCAGCACTCTTTCAACTAATGAAAAACTGTTTTTT
CASSTLSTNEKLFF
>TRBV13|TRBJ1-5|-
TGTGCCAGCAGCTTATACAGGGAAAGCAGTCAGCCCCAGCATTTT
CASSLYRESSQPQHF
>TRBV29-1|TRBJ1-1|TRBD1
TGCAGCGTTGCCCGCATCGACAGGGCGACTGAAGCTTTCTTT
CSVARIDRATEAFF
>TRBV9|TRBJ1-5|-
TGTGCCAGCAGCGCCCTCGGGGGGAATCAGCCCCAGCATTTT
CASSALGGNQPQHF
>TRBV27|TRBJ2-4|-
TGTGCCAGCACCAACAGGGGGGGCATTCAGTACTTC
CASTNRGGIQYF
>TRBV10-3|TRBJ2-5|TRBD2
TGTGCCATCAGTGGGGCAGGGAGGGAGGAGACCCAGTACTTC
CAISGAGREETQYF
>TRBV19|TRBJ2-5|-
TGTGCCAGTAGTATCAGGGGGGAACAAGAGACCCAGTACTTC
CASSIRGEQETQYF
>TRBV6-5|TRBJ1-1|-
TGTACCAGCAGTTACAGGGAGGGGATCACTGAAGCTTTCTTT
CTSSYREGITEAFF